This TCR beta chain is from a study of shared clonotypes between healthy human individuals. Some clones are missing from TCRdb's copy, which holds only in-frame ones; the method was immunoSEQ multiplex PCR. There are some 510,000 clones in the sample; about four fifths occur only once, and approximately 12% lies in the top ten. CDR1 and CDR2 (germline): MNHNS, SASEGT. The CDR3 runs to 15 residues. V was cut by 0 bases and J by 0 bases, with 6 bases left in between. The V gene is TRBV6-1, the J gene TRBJ1-5; no reliable D call. Sequenced input: PBMCs. The source of this sequence is a woman in her 40s in good health. Some clones in this sample may be carry-over from other donors' samples. The CDR3 DNA reads TGTGCCAGCAGTGAAGCTAGCGGTAGCAATCAGCCCCAGCATTTT. Its translation is CASSEASGSNQPQHF.